This TCR beta chain was sequenced for a study of shared clonotypes between healthy human individuals. Study results and caveats: Compared with clonotypes that all four donors shared, non-shared clonotypes had lower generation probabilities.

Remarks on this clone: Its antigen remains unknown.

TCRdb's copy holds only in-frame clones and misses some; the assay was immunoSEQ multiplex PCR. In the table there are around 2.3 million clones, roughly 95% of which are singletons. Germline CDR1 is SGHNT and CDR2 is YYREEE (reference sequence). This CDR3 is 14 amino acids long. The junction had 7 bases not matched to a gene; V was cut back by 4 bases and J by 4 bases. What was sequenced was naive CD4+ T cells sorted from blood. The subset is: CD45RA+ positively selected. The TCR sequence derives from a man between 18 and 29 years old in good health. V gene TRBV5-4 combines with J gene TRBJ2-7; TRBD2 agrees at 8 bases. The CDR3 protein is CASSVGLAVYEQYF. The CDR3 DNA reads as TGTGCCAGCAGCGTCGGACTAGCAGTGTACGAGCAGTACTTC.